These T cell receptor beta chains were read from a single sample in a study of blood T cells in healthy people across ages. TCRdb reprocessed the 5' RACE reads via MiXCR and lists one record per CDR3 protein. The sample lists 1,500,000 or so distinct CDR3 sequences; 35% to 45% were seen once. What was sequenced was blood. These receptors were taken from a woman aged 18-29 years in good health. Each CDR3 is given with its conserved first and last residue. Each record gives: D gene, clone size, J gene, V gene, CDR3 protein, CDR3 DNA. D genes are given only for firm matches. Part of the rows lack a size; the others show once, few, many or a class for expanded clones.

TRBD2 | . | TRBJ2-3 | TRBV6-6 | CASRTVREGDTQYF | TGTGCCAGCAGGACGGTGCGGGAGGGGGATACGCAGTATTTT
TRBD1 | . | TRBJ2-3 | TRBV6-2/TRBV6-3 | CASNTIRDRSTDTQYF | TGTGCCAGCAACACCATCCGGGACAGGAGCACAGATACGCAGTATTTT
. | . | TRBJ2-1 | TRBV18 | CASSQPQLREQFF | TGTGCCAGCTCCCAACCGCAACTTCGAGAGCAGTTCTTC
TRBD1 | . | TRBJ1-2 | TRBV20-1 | CSAVDRFSYGYTF | TGCAGTGCTGTGGACAGGTTTTCCTATGGCTACACCTTC
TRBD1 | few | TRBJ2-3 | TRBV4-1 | CASSQVKGGWGDTQYF | TGCGCCAGCAGCCAAGTAAAAGGGGGCTGGGGAGATACGCAGTATTTT
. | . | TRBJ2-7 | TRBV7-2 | CASSRTFPTYEQYF | TGTGCCAGCAGCCGGACATTCCCAACCTACGAGCAGTACTTC
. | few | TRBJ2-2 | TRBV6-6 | CASSYDGGVGELFF | TGTGCCAGCAGTTACGACGGGGGAGTCGGGGAGCTGTTTTTT
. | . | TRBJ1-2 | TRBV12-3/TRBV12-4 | CASTKEGVYGYTF | TGTGCCAGCACCAAAGAAGGGGTCTATGGCTACACCTTC
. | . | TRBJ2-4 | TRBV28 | CSSSRGGLGNIQYF | TGTTCCTCCAGCAGGGGAGGGCTGGGAAACATTCAGTACTTC
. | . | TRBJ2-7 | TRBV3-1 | CASSQTNRDFLSYEQYF | TGTGCCAGCAGCCAAACCAACCGGGACTTTCTCTCCTACGAGCAGTACTTC
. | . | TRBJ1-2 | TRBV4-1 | CASSQWPGAANYGYTF | TGCGCCAGCAGCCAATGGCCAGGAGCTGCTAACTATGGCTACACCTTC
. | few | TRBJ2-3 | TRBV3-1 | CASSDLNTDTQYF | TGTGCCAGCAGCGACCTAAACACAGATACGCAGTATTTT
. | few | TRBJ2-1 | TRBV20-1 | CSAGTGMTSYNEQFF | TGCAGTGCTGGGACCGGGATGACCTCCTACAATGAGCAGTTCTTC
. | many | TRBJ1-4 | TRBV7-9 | CASSAATNEKLFF | TGTGCCAGCAGCGCTGCAACTAATGAAAAACTGTTTTTT
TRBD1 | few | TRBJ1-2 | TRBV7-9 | CASSSDRGRNYGYTF | TGTGCCAGCAGCTCGGACAGGGGGCGCAACTATGGCTACACCTTC
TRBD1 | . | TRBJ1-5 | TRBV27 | CASRGAGGNSNQPQHF | TGTGCCAGCAGAGGGGCAGGGGGTAACAGCAATCAGCCCCAGCATTTT
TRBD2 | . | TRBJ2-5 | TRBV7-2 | CASSTGLHGRVTQYF | TGTGCCAGCAGCACGGGACTACACGGGCGGGTGACCCAGTACTTC
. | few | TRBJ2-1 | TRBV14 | CASSQDGRVSWYNEQFF | TGTGCCAGCAGCCAAGATGGAAGAGTCAGTTGGTACAATGAGCAGTTCTTC
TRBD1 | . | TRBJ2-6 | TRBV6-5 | CASRDRAGANVLTF | TGTGCCAGCAGGGACAGGGCTGGGGCCAACGTCCTGACTTTC
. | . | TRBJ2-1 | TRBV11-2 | CASKLGPHRGNEQFF | TGTGCTTCAAAGTTAGGGCCACACCGGGGAAATGAGCAGTTCTTC
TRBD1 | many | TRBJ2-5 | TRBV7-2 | CASSYLGQQETQYF | TGTGCCAGCAGCTATCTGGGACAGCAAGAGACCCAGTACTTC
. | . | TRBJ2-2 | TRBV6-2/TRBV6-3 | CASSYGGLGTGELFF | TGTGCCAGCAGTTACGGGGGGCTCGGCACCGGGGAGCTGTTTTTT
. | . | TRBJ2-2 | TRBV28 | CASSKTATGELFF | TGTGCCAGCAGCAAGACAGCCACCGGGGAGCTGTTTTTT
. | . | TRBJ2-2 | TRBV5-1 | CASSSHDWNTGELFF | TGCGCCAGCAGCTCCCATGACTGGAACACCGGGGAGCTGTTTTTT
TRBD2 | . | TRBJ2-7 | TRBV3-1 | CASSQEGWGLAESFSYEQYF | TGTGCCAGCAGCCAAGAAGGGTGGGGACTAGCGGAATCTTTCTCCTACGAGCAGTACTTC
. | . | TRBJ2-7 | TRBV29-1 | CSVVAGLSSYEQYF | TGCAGCGTTGTTGCCGGGCTCAGCTCCTACGAGCAGTACTTC
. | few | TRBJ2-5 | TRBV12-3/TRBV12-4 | CASSPREREETQYF | TGTGCCAGCAGCCCACGGGAGAGAGAAGAGACCCAGTACTTC
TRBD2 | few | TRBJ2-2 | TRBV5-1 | CASSGGLADTGELFF | TGCGCCAGCAGCGGGGGACTAGCGGACACCGGGGAGCTGTTTTTT
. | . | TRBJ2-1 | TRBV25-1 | CAIGPEYQETQFF | TGTGCCATCGGTCCAGAGTACCAAGAGACCCAGTTCTTC
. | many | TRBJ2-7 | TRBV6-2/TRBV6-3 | CASSERDEQYF | TGTGCCAGCAGCGAGCGGGACGAGCAGTACTTC
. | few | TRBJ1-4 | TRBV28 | CASNLVLGTNEKLFF | TGTGCCAGCAACCTCGTCCTGGGAACTAATGAAAAACTGTTTTTT
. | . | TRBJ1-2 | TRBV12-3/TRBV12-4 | CASSLVPHGYTF | TGTGCCAGCAGTTTGGTACCCCATGGCTACACCTTC
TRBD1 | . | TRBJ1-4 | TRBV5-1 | CASSPGQGAAKLFF | TGCGCCAGCAGCCCGGGACAGGGGGCCGCAAAACTGTTTTTT
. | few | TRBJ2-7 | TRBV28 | CASSPLHPLREQYF | TGTGCCAGCAGCCCCCTCCACCCTTTACGGGAGCAGTACTTC
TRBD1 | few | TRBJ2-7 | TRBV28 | CASTQGQGGDEQYF | TGTGCCAGCACGCAAGGACAGGGGGGGGATGAGCAGTACTTC
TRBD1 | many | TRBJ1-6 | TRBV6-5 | CASSSSPNRGLLHF | TGTGCCAGCAGTTCGAGCCCCAACAGGGGGCTACTCCACTTT
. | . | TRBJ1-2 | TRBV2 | CASSEARQPNYGYTF | TGTGCCAGCAGTGAAGCGCGACAGCCTAACTATGGCTACACCTTC